This TCR beta chain was identified during a study of cytomegalovirus exposure and HLA in healthy donors. General observations from the study: What a later analysis showed was that several of the most significant clusters appeared linked to common viral pathogens. Beyond CMV serostatus, there was no information to go on about immune exposure. Fewer N-insertions than the roughly 670-donor mean were reportedly shown by an Asian-associated ancestry cluster in a later analysis. From TCR beta sequences, most subjects' HLA-A and HLA-B alleles were reportedly predicted accurately.

Comment on this clone: Its antigen is unknown.

PCR was performed using 60 Vbeta and 13 Jbeta primers. Using immunoSEQ multiplex PCR, the repertoire was profiled, and TCRdb retains in-frame clones only, with some absent. Of some 200,000 clones listed, more than 75% are singletons. The CDR3 contains 14 residues. The V gene's germline CDR1 is MNHEY and CDR2 SVGAGI. Trimming left V 5 bases short and J 6 bases short, with 14 bases between. The origin of this receptor is a woman aged 45-59 years in good health and CMV-seropositive. J is TRBJ1-5 and V is TRBV6-5; D remains ambiguous. Sequenced: PBMCs. CDR3 amino acids: CASSAGDTGQPQHF. CDR3 DNA sequence: TGTGCCAGCAGTGCGGGCGATACTGGTCAGCCCCAGCATTTT.